The 30 T cell receptor beta chains below were found in one sample sequenced in a study of human T cells and chemical hapten exposure. Time point defined: patch test 1, 2 weeks after DPC sensitization. Treatment denoted: therapeutic diphenylcyclopropenone sensitization with weekly scalp DPC. TCRdb recomputed calls from the RACE reads with MiXCR, one row per CDR3 protein. The data contain roughly 160,000 distinct CDR3 sequences, more than 14% of them seen just once; the ten biggest clones take up about 1.7%. The specimen was whole blood, collected in connection with sensitization to the hapten diphenylcyclopropenone (DPC). All receptors derive from a woman under 40 with alopecia areata. Some clones in this sample may be carry-over from other donors' samples.

This clonotype came up a few times. The chain couples TRBV10-3 to TRBJ2-2; TRBD2 aligns across 7 bases. Trimming cost V 2 bases and J 8 bases; bases outside gene matches: 8. This CDR3 spans 15 amino acids. CDR1 and CDR2 (germline): ENHRY, SYGVKD. CDR3 sequence reads: CAISETPGREGELFF. CDR3 in DNA: TGTGCCATCAGTGAGACGCCAGGGAGGGAGGGGGAGCTGTTTTTT.

This clonotype was detected a few times. The chain has TRBV11-3 and TRBJ2-7; D gene uncertain. The CDR3 is made up of 13 amino acids. Trimming left V 4 bases short and J 3 bases short, with 10 bases between. Germline V gene lookup returns CDR1 SGHNT and CDR2 YENEEA. The CDR3 is CASSSVFHYEQYF. The DNA for the CDR3 is TGTGCCAGCAGCTCCGTCTTTCACTACGAGCAGTACTTC. The whole variable domain, filled in from reference TRBV11-3 and TRBJ2-7, reads EAGVVQSPRYKIIEKKQPVAFWCNPISGHNTLYWYLQNLGQGPELLIRYENEEAVDDSQLPKDRFSAERLKGVDSTLKIQPAELGDSAVYLCASSSVFHYEQYFGPGTRLTVT.

There are many counts of this clonotype. This chain's CDR3 is CATQGSGTEAFF. The DNA of the CDR3 is TGTGCCACACAGGGGTCAGGCACTGAAGCTTTCTTT. The chain joins TRBV2 to TRBJ1-1, with TRBD1 matching 7 bases. Germline assignment: CDR1 SNHLY and CDR2 FYNNEI. J lost 4 bases, V lost 10 bases, and 6 bases had no gene match. This CDR3 has 12 residues.

The chain employs TRBV27 and TRBJ2-2; the D is unclear. Germline CDR1 is MNHEY and CDR2 is SMNVEV (reference sequence). Deletions cut 7 bases from V and 2 bases from J, with 14 bases between. The CDR3 length is 15 residues. This CDR3 is CASTTTGPNTGELFF. DNA for the CDR3: TGTGCCAGCACCACTACGGGCCCTAACACCGGGGAGCTGTTTTTT.

This clonotype was found a few times. This chain uses TRBV5-1 with TRBJ2-1; D is perhaps TRBD1 (6 bases). The length of the CDR3 is 17 residues. Germline CDR1 SGHRS, CDR2 YFSETQ. V was trimmed by 4 bases and J by 0 bases, leaving 17 bases between them. CDR3 sequence: CASSGQTGQSSYNEQFF. Here the CDR3 DNA reads TGCGCCAGCAGCGGACAAACAGGACAGAGCTCCTACAATGAGCAGTTCTTC.

This clonotype was found a few times. This chain joins TRBV12-3 or TRBV12-4 and TRBJ2-7; tentatively, D is TRBD1 or TRBD2 (5 bases each). The CDR3 covers 15 residues. V was trimmed by 6 bases and J by 2 bases, leaving 17 bases between them. The CDR3 DNA reads TGTGCCAGCAGAACCTCCGGGACGCAGACCTACGAGCAGTACTTC. It is translated as CASRTSGTQTYEQYF.

This clonotype was observed a handful of times. This chain connects TRBV20-1 to TRBJ1-2; D unclear. This CDR3 is built from 12 residues. Germline assignment: CDR1 DFQATT and CDR2 SNEGSKA (reference sequence). V gave up 2 bases and J gave up 1 base, with 5 bases separating them. CDR3 nucleotide sequence: TGCAGTGCTAGACGGGATAACTATGGCTACACCTTC. Its translation is CSARRDNYGYTF.

This clonotype has at least ten counts. V gene TRBV6-2 or TRBV6-3 combines with J gene TRBJ2-3; a weak D match, TRBD1 (6 bases). This CDR3 spans 17 amino acids. V was pared by 0 bases and J by 4 bases, with 17 bases between. The germline V gene has CDR1 MNHEY and CDR2 SVGEGT. The CDR3 loop reads CASSYSLQGRTADTQYF. CDR3 DNA: TGTGCCAGCAGTTACTCACTTCAGGGTCGGACAGCAGATACGCAGTATTTT.

The sample holds many counts of this clonotype. The CDR3 region is CAWGGTGTQPQHF. Written as DNA, the CDR3 is TGTGCCTGGGGTGGGACAGGGACCCAGCCCCAGCATTTT. The rearrangement joins TRBV30 to TRBJ1-5, with 9 bases matching TRBD1. Germline V gene lookup returns CDR1 GTSNPN and CDR2 SVGIG (reference sequence). Trimming at V came to 5 bases and at J to 7 bases, leaving 6 bases not matched to a gene. The CDR3 loop spans 13 amino acids. Complete variable domain (other parts from reference TRBV30 and TRBJ1-5): SQTIHQWPATLVQPVGSPLSLECTVEGTSNPNLYWYRQAAGRGLQLLFYSVGIGQISSEVPQNLSASRPQDRQFILSSKKLLLSDSGFYLCAWGGTGTQPQHFGDGTRLSIL.

This clonotype was found a few times. The J gene is TRBJ2-2, the V gene TRBV5-4; D unresolved. V shed 0 bases and J shed 1 base, with 4 bases lying between them. The CDR3 runs 14 residues. Germline V CDR1 and CDR2: SGHNT, YYREEE (reference sequence). The CDR3 sequence: CASSLEGNTGELFF. CDR3 sequence (DNA): TGTGCCAGCAGCTTGGAAGGGAACACCGGGGAGCTGTTTTTT.

The chain has TRBV7-6 and TRBJ1-6, with a tentative D call TRBD1 (5 bases). This CDR3 spans 13 amino acids. Trimming took off 1 base at V and 11 bases at J, with 9 bases between the two ends. Germline V gene lookup returns CDR1 SGHVS and CDR2 FNYEAQ. CDR3 residues: CASSLGDGTPLHF. The CDR3 DNA is TGTGCCAGCAGCTTAGGGGACGGGACACCCCTCCACTTT.

A few counts support this clonotype. The chain combines TRBV20-1 with TRBJ1-6; D gene ambiguous. This CDR3 comprises 14 residues. Looked up from germline, CDR1 is DFQATT and CDR2 is SNEGSKA (reference sequence). V dropped 1 base and J dropped 6 bases, with 10 bases sitting between them. The CDR3 loop reads CSARGEAGNSPLHF. As DNA, the CDR3 is TGCAGTGCTAGAGGGGAGGCGGGTAATTCACCCCTCCACTTT.

This clonotype was counted a few times. V gene TRBV6-5 combines with J gene TRBJ2-3, with 13 bases fitting TRBD2. The CDR3 is 17 amino acids. V was clipped by 4 bases and J by 2 bases; unmatched bases: 6. The V gene's germline CDR1 is MNHEY and CDR2 SVGAGI. CDR3 DNA sequence: TGTGCCAGCAGTTTCGGACTAGCGGGGGTCTCCACAGATACGCAGTATTTT. It codes for CASSFGLAGVSTDTQYF.

This clonotype has just a few counts. CDR3: CASSSLAGEPGELFF. For the CDR3, the DNA is TGTGCCAGCAGTTCCCTAGCGGGAGAGCCCGGGGAGCTGTTTTTT. The genes are TRBV6-5 and TRBJ2-2; 10 bases are shared with TRBD2. CDR1 MNHEY and CDR2 SVGAGI come from the germline V gene. With 4 bases clipped from V and 6 bases from J, the junction kept 5 bases outside the gene matches. This CDR3 is 15 amino acids long.

J is TRBJ2-2 and V is TRBV29-1; weak D call: TRBD2 (6 bases). V dropped 3 bases and J dropped 7 bases, with 12 bases sitting between them. CDR1 and CDR2 from the germline V gene are SQVTM and ANQGSEA. The length of the CDR3 is 13 residues. CDR3 amino acids: CSVEARLGGELFF. In DNA, the CDR3 is TGCAGCGTTGAGGCCCGACTAGGCGGGGAGCTGTTTTTT.

The chain joins TRBV19 to TRBJ2-7; D is undetermined. CDR3 length: 14 residues. Germline CDR1 is LNHDA and CDR2 is SQIVND (reference sequence). V was clipped by 3 bases and J by 6 bases, with 15 bases between them. The CDR3 loop reads CASSIALGLGEQYF. The CDR3 nucleotides are TGTGCCAGTAGTATTGCTTTAGGTCTCGGCGAGCAGTACTTC.

This chain's CDR3 is CASSQTSGSRDEQFF. In nucleotides, the CDR3 is TGTGCCAGCAGCCAAACTAGCGGGAGTAGGGATGAGCAGTTCTTC. The chain joins TRBV3-1 to TRBJ2-1; 11 bases align to TRBD2. Germline V gene sequence: CDR1 LGHDT, CDR2 YNNKEL (reference sequence). V gave up 2 bases and J gave up 8 bases; unmatched junction bases: 5. This CDR3 has 15 residues.

This clonotype appeared a few times. The chain employs TRBV7-2 and TRBJ2-1; TRBD2 agrees at 13 bases. Per germline, CDR1 SGHTA and CDR2 FQGNSA. Trimming at V came to 3 bases and at J to 0 bases, leaving 2 bases not matched to a gene. The CDR3 has 17 amino acids. CDR3 sequence: CASSLTSGRPSYNEQFF. The DNA of the CDR3 is TGTGCCAGCAGCTTGACTAGCGGGAGGCCCTCCTACAATGAGCAGTTCTTC.

This clonotype was observed once. The CDR3 sequence: CASSLAAAAYNEQFF. In DNA form, the CDR3 reads TGCGCCAGCAGCTTGGCAGCGGCCGCCTACAATGAGCAGTTCTTC. V usage is TRBV5-1 and J usage is TRBJ2-1, with D perhaps TRBD2 (5 bases). This CDR3 is 15 amino acids long. Germline V gives CDR1 SGHRS, CDR2 YFSETQ. V was cut by 0 bases and J by 2 bases, with 9 bases left in between.

Only a few counts were recorded for this clonotype. The chain has TRBV6-2 or TRBV6-3 and TRBJ2-1; D is unclear. V was trimmed by 7 bases and J by 2 bases, leaving 15 bases between them. Germline CDR1 is MNHEY and CDR2 is SVGEGT. The CDR3 is 15 amino acids. As DNA, the CDR3 is TGTGCCAGCAACGGATTTCCCGCTACCTACAATGAGCAGTTCTTC. Translating it yields CASNGFPATYNEQFF.

The J gene is TRBJ1-5, the V gene TRBV28; TRBD1 is a possible D gene (6 bases). Trimming stripped 8 bases from V and 11 bases from J, with 19 bases between. Germline assignment: CDR1 MDHEN and CDR2 SYDVKM. The CDR3 extends over 13 amino acids. CDR3 loop: CASVGGSPGSQHF. The CDR3 DNA sequence: TGTGCCAGCGTGGGGGGCAGCCCAGGGTCCCAGCATTTT.

The chain carries TRBV7-6 and TRBJ2-1; 7 bases are shared with TRBD2. Germline lookup yields CDR1 SGHVS and CDR2 FNYEAQ. V lost 1 base and J lost 4; bases outside the gene matches: 4. CDR3 length: 15 amino acids. The CDR3 bases are TGTGCCAGCAGCTTAGGGTCCGGGAGGTACAATGAGCAGTTCTTC. This translates into CASSLGSGRYNEQFF.

This clonotype was counted ten times or more. The CDR3 protein is CASSPLGSYGYTF. The CDR3 coding sequence is TGTGCCAGCAGTCCGCTTGGTTCCTATGGCTACACCTTC. V and J are TRBV27 and TRBJ1-2; D ambiguous. There are 13 residues in the CDR3. Trimming took 5 bases from V and 4 from J, leaving 11 bases between them. Looked up from germline, CDR1 is MNHEY and CDR2 is SMNVEV (reference sequence).

The CDR3 region has the DNA TGTGCCAGCAGTTCGGGACAGGGGGCCCTTTCCAACGTCCTGACTTTC. It yields the protein CASSSGQGALSNVLTF. The chain links TRBV28 to TRBJ2-6; 12 positions match TRBD1. Germline V CDR1 and CDR2: MDHEN, SYDVKM. The CDR3 length is 16 residues. The V and J ends lost 4 bases and 8 bases, in that order; junction bases with no gene match: 6. The variable domain in full, completed from reference TRBV28 and TRBJ2-6, reads DVKVTQSSRYLVKRTGEKVFLECVQDMDHENMFWYRQDPGLGLRLIYFSYDVKMKEKGDIPEGYSVSREKKERFSLILESASTNQTSMYLCASSSGQGALSNVLTFGAGSRLTVL.

V and J are TRBV30 and TRBJ2-1; D remains unclear. From germline, CDR1 is GTSNPN and CDR2 SVGIG (reference sequence). CDR3 length: 15 residues. Trimming stripped 5 bases from V and 3 bases from J, with 17 bases between. The CDR3 region is CAWAAETGSYNEQFF. The CDR3 nucleotides are TGTGCCTGGGCCGCGGAGACCGGTAGCTACAATGAGCAGTTCTTC. Based on the CDR3 plus reference TRBV30 and TRBJ2-1, the full variable domain is SQTIHQWPATLVQPVGSPLSLECTVEGTSNPNLYWYRQAAGRGLQLLFYSVGIGQISSEVPQNLSASRPQDRQFILSSKKLLLSDSGFYLCAWAAETGSYNEQFFGPGTRLTVL.

This clonotype was seen a few times. The gene calls are TRBV10-2 and TRBJ1-2, with D tentatively TRBD1 (5 bases). The germline V gene has CDR1 WSHSY and CDR2 SAAADI. The CDR3 loop spans 13 amino acids. Trimming left V 0 bases short and J 6 bases short, with 8 bases between. The CDR3 DNA reads as TGCGCCAGCAGTGAGTCTTTGGGGCATGGCTACACCTTC. It codes for CASSESLGHGYTF.

This clonotype has just one count. In this CDR3 the conserved last residue, phenylalanine or tryptophan, is missing, so a read error is likely. The V gene is TRBV3-1, the J gene TRBJ2-3; D may be TRBD1 (5 bases). Looked up from germline, CDR1 is LGHDT and CDR2 is YNNKEL (reference sequence). The CDR3 runs to 14 residues. Trimming took off 4 bases at V and 2 bases at J, with 10 bases between the two ends. The CDR3 reads CASSLSGITDTQYY. The CDR3 DNA follows: TGTGCCAGCAGCCTCTCAGGGATCACAGATACGCAGTATTAT.

This chain connects TRBV12-2 to TRBJ1-3. TRBV12-2 is tagged as a pseudogene. The CDR3 is 16 amino acids. The chain's CDR3 is CASRLPWALSGNTIYF. CDR3 in DNA: TGTGCAAGTCGCCTCCCCTGGGCCCTCTCTGGAAACACCATATATTTT.

The chain has TRBV11-2 and TRBJ2-1, with TRBD2 matching over 11 bases. V was clipped by 6 bases and J by 3 bases; unmatched bases: 4. The germline CDR1 and CDR2 sequences are SGHAT and FQNNGV. There are 15 residues in the CDR3. CDR3 bases: TGTGCCAGCAGAACCGGGACTAGCGGCTACAATGAGCAGTTCTTC. Translation: CASRTGTSGYNEQFF.

This clonotype occurred many times. This chain uses TRBV28 with TRBJ1-2; tentatively, D is TRBD1 (6 bases). This CDR3 has 16 residues. V was clipped by 6 bases and J by 5 bases, with 22 bases between them. Per germline, CDR1 MDHEN and CDR2 SYDVKM. The CDR3, as DNA: TGTGCCAGCAGCTCCCCGAGCCCAGGGGCGGATTATGGCTACACCTTC. Amino acids: CASSSPSPGADYGYTF.